The TCR beta chain under discussion was sequenced for a study of T cell repertoires in cytomegalovirus infection. Study-wide background: It was the public TCR beta signatures that indicated both CMV infection and matching HLA type. Study-wide findings and caveats: Identification of carriers of CMV plus the relevant HLA was performed using cumulative public TCR beta family frequency.

TCRdb ran MiXCR on the reads and lists one entry per CDR3 protein. In the table there are 310,000 or so distinct CDR3 sequences, 25% of which are singletons. This clonotype has a count of ten or more. Its antigen is unknown. The germline V gene has CDR1 SGHTA and CDR2 FQGNSA. Deletions cut 5 bases from V and 2 bases from J, with 10 bases between. CDR3 length: 14 residues. The chain uses TRBV7-2 and TRBJ1-3; no definite D call. The source of this sequence is a human donor in good health (CMV status not recorded). Some clones in this sample may be carry-over from other donors' samples. The sequenced sample was PBMCs. The CDR3 region is CASSPQGTGNTIYF. CDR3 nucleotide sequence: TGTGCCAGCAGCCCCCAAGGGACTGGAAACACCATATATTTT.